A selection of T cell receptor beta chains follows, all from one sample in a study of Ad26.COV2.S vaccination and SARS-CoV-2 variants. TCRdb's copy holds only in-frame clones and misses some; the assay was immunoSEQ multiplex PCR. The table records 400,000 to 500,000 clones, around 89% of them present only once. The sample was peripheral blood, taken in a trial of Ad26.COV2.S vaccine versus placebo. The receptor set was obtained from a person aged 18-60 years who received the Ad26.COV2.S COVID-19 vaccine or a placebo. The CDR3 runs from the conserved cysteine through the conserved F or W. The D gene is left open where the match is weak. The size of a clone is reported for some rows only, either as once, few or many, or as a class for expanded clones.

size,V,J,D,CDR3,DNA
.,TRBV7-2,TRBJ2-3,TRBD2,CASSLSGRVTDTQYF,TGTGCCAGCAGCTTAAGCGGGAGGGTGACAGATACGCAGTATTTT
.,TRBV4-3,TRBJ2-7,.,CASSQELAGSYEQYF,TGCGCCAGCAGCCAAGAACTGGCAGGGTCCTACGAGCAGTACTTC
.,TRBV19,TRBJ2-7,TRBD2,CASSIVGSGFTYEQYF,TGTGCCAGTAGTATAGTAGGTAGCGGGTTTACCTACGAGCAGTACTTC
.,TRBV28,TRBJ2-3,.,CASSSDTQYF,TGTGCCAGCAGTTCAGATACGCAGTATTTT
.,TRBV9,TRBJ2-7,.,CASSVGTTYEQYF,TGTGCCAGCAGCGTAGGGACTACCTACGAGCAGTACTTC
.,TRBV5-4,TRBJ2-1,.,CASSLVAGKQFF,TGTGCCAGCAGCTTGGTGGCAGGAAAGCAGTTCTTC
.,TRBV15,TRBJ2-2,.,CATSRDRAKVGELFF,TGTGCCACCAGCAGAGACAGGGCCAAGGTCGGGGAGCTGTTTTTT
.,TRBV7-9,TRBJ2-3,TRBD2,CASSSTSETTDTQYF,TGTGCCAGCAGCTCGACTAGCGAGACCACAGATACGCAGTATTTT
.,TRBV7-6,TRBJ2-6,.,CASSLRTGANVLTF,TGTGCCAGCAGCCTCCGAACTGGGGCCAACGTCCTGACTTTC
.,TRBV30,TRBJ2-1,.,CAWSVVGVHEQFF,TGTGCCTGGAGTGTGGTCGGGGTCCATGAGCAGTTCTTC
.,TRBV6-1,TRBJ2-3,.,CASSEAVPHTDTQYF,TGTGCCAGCAGTGAAGCGGTCCCCCACACAGATACGCAGTATTTT
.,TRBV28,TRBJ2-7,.,CASSFGSYEQYF,TGTGCCAGCAGTTTTGGTTCGTACGAGCAGTACTTC
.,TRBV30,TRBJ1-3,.,CAWDGTATRNTIYF,TGTGCCTGGGACGGGACCGCTACCAGAAACACCATATATTTT
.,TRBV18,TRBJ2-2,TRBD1,CASTPGQGRSSGELFF,TGTGCCAGCACACCAGGACAGGGAAGATCGTCCGGGGAGCTGTTTTTT
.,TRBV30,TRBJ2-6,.,CAWSPSRDSGANVLTF,TGTGCCTGGAGCCCAAGTCGGGACTCTGGGGCCAACGTCCTGACTTTC
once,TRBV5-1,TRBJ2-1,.,CASSLTQDHRIF,TGCGCCAGCAGCTTGACACAGGACCACCGGATCTTC
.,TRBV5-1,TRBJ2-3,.,CASSLDARMEYF,TGCGCCAGCAGCTTGGATGCTAGGATGGAGTATTTT
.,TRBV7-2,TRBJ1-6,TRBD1,CASSSLQGAVRSPLHF,TGTGCCAGCAGCTCATTACAGGGGGCGGTTCGATCACCCCTCCACTTT
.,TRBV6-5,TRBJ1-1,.,CASRDRTAPPEAFF,TGTGCCAGCAGGGACCGGACGGCACCCCCTGAAGCTTTCTTT
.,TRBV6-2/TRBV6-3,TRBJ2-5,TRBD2,CASSYSKAGGPETQYF,TGTGCCAGCAGTTACTCGAAAGCGGGGGGCCCCGAGACCCAGTACTTC
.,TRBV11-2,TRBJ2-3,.,CASSLKGGGLADTQYF,TGTGCCAGCAGCTTAAAGGGGGGGGGCCTGGCAGATACGCAGTATTTT
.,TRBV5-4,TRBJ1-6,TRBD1,CASSFFSGTGRSPLHF,TGTGCCAGCAGCTTTTTCTCCGGGACAGGGCGTTCACCCCTCCACTTT
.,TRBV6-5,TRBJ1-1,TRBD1,CASRDRAGPEAFF,TGTGCCAGCAGGGACAGGGCGGGACCTGAAGCTTTCTTT
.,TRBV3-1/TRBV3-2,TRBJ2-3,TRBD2,CASSHQSLRGWPDTQYF,TGTGCCAGCAGCCACCAGTCTTTGCGGGGGTGGCCAGATACGCAGTATTTT
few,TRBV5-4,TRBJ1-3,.,CASSRGNTIYF,TGTGCCAGCAGTCGGGGAAACACCATATATTTT
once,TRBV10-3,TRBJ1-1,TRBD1,CAIRDPTGFGEAFF,TGTGCCATCAGGGATCCGACAGGGTTTGGTGAAGCTTTCTTT
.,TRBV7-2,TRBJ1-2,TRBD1,CASSLVAQGERYTF,TGTGCCAGCAGCTTAGTGGCCCAGGGGGAACGATACACCTTC
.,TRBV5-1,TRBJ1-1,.,CASSPKQGRENTEAFF,TGCGCCAGCAGCCCTAAACAGGGAAGGGAAAACACTGAAGCTTTCTTT
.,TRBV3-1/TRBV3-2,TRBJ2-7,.,CASSQVSGSYEQYF,TGTGCCAGCAGCCAAGTAAGCGGCTCCTACGAGCAGTACTTC
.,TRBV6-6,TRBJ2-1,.,CASSYSIQGGNEQFF,TGTGCCAGCAGTTACTCGATACAGGGAGGCAATGAGCAGTTCTTC
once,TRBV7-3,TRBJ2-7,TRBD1,CASSSPGQGATEQYF,TGTGCCAGCAGCTCACCGGGACAGGGGGCTACCGAGCAGTACTTC
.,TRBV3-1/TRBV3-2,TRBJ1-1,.,CASSHTGTRNTEAFF,TGTGCCAGCAGCCATACCGGGACACGGAACACTGAAGCTTTCTTT
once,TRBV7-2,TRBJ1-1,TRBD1,CASSFRQGTEAFF,TGTGCCAGCAGCTTCCGACAGGGCACTGAAGCTTTCTTT
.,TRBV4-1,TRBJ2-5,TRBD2,CASSPAAGGYVETQYF,TGCGCCAGCAGCCCTGCCGCGGGGGGCTACGTCGAGACCCAGTACTTC
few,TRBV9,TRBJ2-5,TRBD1,CASSVTGLEETQYF,TGTGCCAGCAGCGTGACAGGGTTAGAAGAGACCCAGTACTTC
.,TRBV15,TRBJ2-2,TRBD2,CATSSKRGNTGELFF,TGTGCCACCAGCAGTAAGCGGGGGAACACCGGGGAGCTGTTTTTT
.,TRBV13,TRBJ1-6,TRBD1,CASTGGSYNSPLHF,TGTGCCAGCACAGGGGGCTCCTATAATTCACCCCTCCACTTT
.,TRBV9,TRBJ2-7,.,CASSPQGGRGTYEQYF,TGTGCCAGCAGCCCCCAGGGTGGACGGGGGACCTACGAGCAGTACTTC
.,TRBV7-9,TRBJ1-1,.,CASSLLQTNTEAFF,TGTGCCAGCAGCTTACTACAGACGAACACTGAAGCTTTCTTT
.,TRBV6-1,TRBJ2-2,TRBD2,CASSDGGAVAGELFF,TGTGCCAGCAGTGACGGGGGGGCCGTCGCCGGGGAGCTGTTTTTT
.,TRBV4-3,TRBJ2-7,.,CASSQEADGSYEQYF,TGCGCCAGCAGCCAAGAGGCGGACGGCTCCTACGAGCAGTACTTC
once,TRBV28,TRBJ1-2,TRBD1,CASSSLYRDRDGYTF,TGTGCCAGCAGCTCTCTATATCGCGACAGGGATGGCTACACCTTC
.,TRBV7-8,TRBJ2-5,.,CASSLAGGLGETQYF,TGTGCCAGCAGCTTAGCGGGGGGACTGGGAGAGACCCAGTACTTC
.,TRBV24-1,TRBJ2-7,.,CATSDSEGPYEQYF,TGTGCCACCAGTGATTCCGAGGGTCCCTACGAGCAGTACTTC
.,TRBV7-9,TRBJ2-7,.,CASSFGASYEQYF,TGTGCCAGCAGCTTCGGGGCCTCCTACGAGCAGTACTTC
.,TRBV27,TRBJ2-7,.,CASSATPDRRYEQYF,TGTGCCAGCAGTGCGACCCCCGACAGGAGGTACGAGCAGTACTTC
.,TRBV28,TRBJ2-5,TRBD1,CASSGTGGRRKTQYF,TGTGCCAGCAGTGGGACAGGGGGCCGAAGAAAGACCCAGTACTTC